This T cell receptor (beta chain) is drawn from a study of shared clonotypes between healthy human individuals. On the study more broadly: The composition of the donors was a couple of women and a few men aged 18 to 49.

Researchers drew on approximately 92 million PBMCs for genomic DNA from unsorted samples. The germline V gene has CDR1 SNHLY and CDR2 FYNNEI. Trimming left V 2 bases short and J 2 bases short, with 13 bases between. The CDR3 is made up of 15 amino acids. An assay was performed, and its level was deep. The assay was immunoSEQ multiplex PCR, and TCRdb's table has in-frame clones only and misses some. The table records roughly 480,000 clones, roughly 78% of them present only once. The chain combines TRBV2 with TRBJ2-7, with D possibly TRBD2 on 5 matching bases. The sequenced sample was PBMCs. This clonotype originated in a woman aged 40 to 50 in good health. Some clones in this sample may be carry-over from other donors' samples. The CDR3 loop reads CASSERSAEAYEQYF. CDR3 sequence (DNA): TGTGCCAGCAGTGAAAGGTCAGCGGAAGCCTACGAGCAGTACTTC.